These T cell receptor beta chains were read from a single sample in a study of vaccination and CD4 T cells after COVID-19. TCRdb analysed the PCR reads with MiXCR anew, one entry per CDR3 protein. Altogether approximately 40,000 distinct CDR3 sequences are present, about 34% being singletons, with the ten largest covering roughly 5%. Sequences were derived from CD4+ T cells from blood, sampled about 7 months after SARS-CoV-2 vaccination. These receptors originate from a human donor who had recovered from COVID-19. CDR3s include the opening cysteine and the closing phenylalanine or tryptophan. A D gene is named only where the DNA matches it firmly. Size values are once, few and many counts, or a class for expanded clones, and some rows have none.

D gene: -; J gene: TRBJ2-5; V gene: TRBV29-1; clone size: -; CDR3 protein: CSAPTGPGGQETQYF; CDR3 DNA: TGCAGCGCTCCAACGGGGCCTGGCGGCCAAGAGACCCAGTACTTC
D gene: -; J gene: TRBJ1-5; V gene: TRBV7-8; clone size: -; CDR3 protein: CASSNSPQPQHF; CDR3 DNA: TGTGCCAGCAGTAACAGCCCTCAGCCCCAGCATTTT
D gene: TRBD2; J gene: TRBJ2-7; V gene: TRBV27; clone size: -; CDR3 protein: CASSSSRASGSFNEQYF; CDR3 DNA: TGTGCCAGCAGTTCATCCCGGGCTAGCGGGAGTTTCAACGAGCAGTACTTC
D gene: TRBD2; J gene: TRBJ2-3; V gene: TRBV29-1; clone size: -; CDR3 protein: CSTGSTSGYSDTQYF; CDR3 DNA: TGCAGCACCGGGTCTACTAGCGGGTATTCGGATACGCAGTATTTT
D gene: -; J gene: TRBJ1-5; V gene: TRBV27; clone size: -; CDR3 protein: CASSGGRGPQHF; CDR3 DNA: TGTGCCAGCAGCGGGGGGAGGGGGCCCCAGCATTTT
D gene: TRBD1; J gene: TRBJ1-1; V gene: TRBV6-5; clone size: medium-sized; CDR3 protein: CASSYDRAGTEAFF; CDR3 DNA: TGTGCCAGCAGTTACGACAGGGCAGGCACTGAAGCTTTCTTT
D gene: -; J gene: TRBJ2-5; V gene: TRBV20-1; clone size: few; CDR3 protein: CSARGGLGETQYF; CDR3 DNA: TGCAGTGCTAGGGGCGGTCTTGGGGAGACCCAGTACTTC
D gene: -; J gene: TRBJ2-1; V gene: TRBV7-3; clone size: few; CDR3 protein: CASSLVGYEQFF; CDR3 DNA: TGTGCCAGCAGCTTAGTGGGTTATGAGCAGTTCTTC
D gene: TRBD2; J gene: TRBJ2-1; V gene: TRBV4-1; clone size: -; CDR3 protein: CASSPGLAGVLGEQFF; CDR3 DNA: TGCGCCAGCAGTCCGGGGCTAGCGGGAGTATTGGGTGAGCAGTTCTTC
D gene: TRBD2; J gene: TRBJ2-5; V gene: TRBV6-5; clone size: -; CDR3 protein: CASSYSRAGGKETQYF; CDR3 DNA: TGTGCCAGCAGTTATTCGAGAGCGGGAGGTAAAGAGACCCAGTACTTC
D gene: -; J gene: TRBJ2-2; V gene: TRBV24-1; clone size: -; CDR3 protein: CATSALRVGAGELFF; CDR3 DNA: TGTGCCACCAGTGCCCTCAGGGTGGGAGCGGGGGAGCTGTTTTTT
D gene: -; J gene: TRBJ1-1; V gene: TRBV11-2; clone size: -; CDR3 protein: CASSYVRGATEAFF; CDR3 DNA: TGTGCCAGCAGCTACGTAAGGGGGGCCACTGAAGCTTTCTTT
D gene: TRBD1; J gene: TRBJ1-5; V gene: TRBV15; clone size: -; CDR3 protein: CATSKDRGNQPQHF; CDR3 DNA: TGTGCCACCAGCAAGGACAGGGGAAATCAGCCCCAGCATTTT
D gene: TRBD1; J gene: TRBJ1-2; V gene: TRBV7-2; clone size: few; CDR3 protein: CASSTGQGDYGYTF; CDR3 DNA: TGTGCCAGCAGCACGGGACAGGGTGACTATGGCTACACCTTC
D gene: -; J gene: TRBJ2-7; V gene: TRBV20-1; clone size: few; CDR3 protein: CSASDLRSSYEQYF; CDR3 DNA: TGCAGTGCTTCGGACTTACGGAGCTCCTACGAGCAGTACTTC
D gene: -; J gene: TRBJ2-2; V gene: TRBV5-1; clone size: -; CDR3 protein: CASSFGSSRQSYTGELFF; CDR3 DNA: TGCGCCAGCAGCTTCGGGTCCTCGAGACAGAGCTACACCGGGGAGCTGTTTTTT
D gene: TRBD1; J gene: TRBJ1-6; V gene: TRBV6-5; clone size: -; CDR3 protein: CASSYSGGQGSESYNSPLHF; CDR3 DNA: TGTGCCAGCAGTTACTCGGGCGGACAGGGGTCGGAGTCCTATAATTCACCCCTCCACTTT
D gene: -; J gene: TRBJ1-1; V gene: TRBV25-1; clone size: once; CDR3 protein: CASSERKGVGADTEAFF; CDR3 DNA: TGTGCCAGCAGTGAACGGAAGGGGGTGGGGGCTGACACTGAAGCTTTCTTT
D gene: -; J gene: TRBJ2-7; V gene: TRBV19; clone size: -; CDR3 protein: CASMGTETYEQYF; CDR3 DNA: TGTGCCAGTATGGGGACTGAAACCTACGAGCAGTACTTC
D gene: TRBD1; J gene: TRBJ2-5; V gene: TRBV28; clone size: -; CDR3 protein: CASSFRTGIVETQYF; CDR3 DNA: TGTGCCAGCAGTTTCAGGACAGGGATTGTAGAGACCCAGTACTTC
D gene: -; J gene: TRBJ1-5; V gene: TRBV24-1; clone size: -; CDR3 protein: CATSRTGWSPQHF; CDR3 DNA: TGTGCCACCAGTAGGACTGGCTGGAGTCCCCAGCATTTT
D gene: TRBD2; J gene: TRBJ2-7; V gene: TRBV19; clone size: -; CDR3 protein: CASSALAGSYEQYF; CDR3 DNA: TGTGCCAGTTCGGCACTAGCGGGAAGCTACGAGCAGTACTTC
D gene: TRBD2; J gene: TRBJ2-7; V gene: TRBV28; clone size: -; CDR3 protein: CASRTHKGSGREEQYF; CDR3 DNA: TGTGCCAGCAGAACTCATAAGGGTAGCGGGAGGGAAGAGCAGTACTTC
D gene: -; J gene: TRBJ2-1; V gene: TRBV10-3; clone size: -; CDR3 protein: CAISENRESEQFF; CDR3 DNA: TGTGCCATCAGTGAGAACAGGGAGAGTGAGCAGTTCTTC
D gene: TRBD2; J gene: TRBJ2-7; V gene: TRBV20-1; clone size: -; CDR3 protein: CSARDRSGGSFREQYF; CDR3 DNA: TGCAGTGCTAGAGATCGGTCGGGCGGGAGCTTTCGCGAGCAGTACTTC
D gene: TRBD2; J gene: TRBJ2-3; V gene: TRBV20-1; clone size: few; CDR3 protein: CSARSSETSGRAETQYF; CDR3 DNA: TGCAGTGCTAGATCCTCTGAGACTAGCGGGAGGGCCGAGACGCAGTATTTT
D gene: -; J gene: TRBJ2-5; V gene: TRBV27; clone size: -; CDR3 protein: CASSLSTGRQETQYF; CDR3 DNA: TGTGCCAGCAGTTTAAGCACAGGGAGACAAGAGACCCAGTACTTC
D gene: TRBD1; J gene: TRBJ1-6; V gene: TRBV6-1; clone size: few; CDR3 protein: CATRQGAESPLHF; CDR3 DNA: TGTGCCACCCGCCAGGGGGCGGAATCACCCCTCCACTTT
D gene: TRBD1; J gene: TRBJ1-6; V gene: TRBV20-1; clone size: few; CDR3 protein: CSAPGDRGSNSPLHF; CDR3 DNA: TGCAGTGCCCCCGGTGACAGGGGGTCGAATTCACCCCTCCACTTT
D gene: TRBD1; J gene: TRBJ2-1; V gene: TRBV27; clone size: -; CDR3 protein: CARDRGNYEQFF; CDR3 DNA: TGTGCCAGGGACAGGGGGAACTATGAGCAGTTCTTC
D gene: -; J gene: TRBJ1-2; V gene: TRBV7-8; clone size: few; CDR3 protein: CASSLNFRTSTSGYGYTF; CDR3 DNA: TGTGCCAGCAGCTTAAATTTCAGGACAAGCACCTCGGGCTATGGCTACACCTTC
D gene: -; J gene: TRBJ2-7; V gene: TRBV7-9; clone size: -; CDR3 protein: CASSVDYYEQYF; CDR3 DNA: TGTGCCAGCAGCGTAGACTACTACGAGCAGTACTTC
D gene: TRBD2; J gene: TRBJ2-3; V gene: TRBV6-1; clone size: -; CDR3 protein: CASSDQRGSTDTQYF; CDR3 DNA: TGTGCCAGCAGTGACCAGCGGGGTAGCACAGATACGCAGTATTTT
D gene: TRBD1; J gene: TRBJ2-3; V gene: TRBV6-1; clone size: few; CDR3 protein: CASSPTWGTGLTDTQYF; CDR3 DNA: TGTGCCAGCAGTCCTACGTGGGGGACAGGGTTGACAGATACGCAGTATTTT
D gene: TRBD2; J gene: TRBJ2-1; V gene: TRBV11-2; clone size: -; CDR3 protein: CASSTPSGKMYEQFF; CDR3 DNA: TGTGCCAGCAGCACACCTAGCGGGAAGATGTATGAGCAGTTCTTC
D gene: -; J gene: TRBJ2-5; V gene: TRBV7-3; clone size: -; CDR3 protein: CASSLNAGGTQETQYF; CDR3 DNA: TGTGCCAGCAGCTTAAATGCGGGCGGAACTCAAGAGACCCAGTACTTC
D gene: TRBD2; J gene: TRBJ2-1; V gene: TRBV20-1; clone size: few; CDR3 protein: CSATPGLAGSNEQFF; CDR3 DNA: TGCAGTGCGACCCCGGGACTAGCGGGAAGCAATGAGCAGTTCTTC
D gene: TRBD2; J gene: TRBJ2-3; V gene: TRBV27; clone size: few; CDR3 protein: CASGKLAGASTDTQYF; CDR3 DNA: TGTGCCAGCGGTAAACTAGCGGGGGCAAGCACAGATACGCAGTATTTT
D gene: -; J gene: TRBJ2-7; V gene: TRBV7-2; clone size: few; CDR3 protein: CASSLSPTPSYEQYF; CDR3 DNA: TGTGCCAGCAGCTTATCCCCGACGCCCTCCTACGAGCAGTACTTC
D gene: -; J gene: TRBJ1-1; V gene: TRBV20-1; clone size: -; CDR3 protein: CSASYLSGTEAFF; CDR3 DNA: TGCAGTGCTAGTTACCTAAGCGGGACTGAAGCTTTCTTT
D gene: -; J gene: TRBJ2-3; V gene: TRBV21-1; clone size: few; CDR3 protein: CASTRKTWQYF; CDR3 DNA: TGTGCCAGCACCAGGAAGACCTGGCAGTATTTT
D gene: -; J gene: TRBJ2-5; V gene: TRBV14; clone size: -; CDR3 protein: CASSPGGDGTQYF; CDR3 DNA: TGTGCCAGCAGCCCTGGTGGTGACGGGACCCAGTACTTC
D gene: TRBD2; J gene: TRBJ2-2; V gene: TRBV20-1; clone size: few; CDR3 protein: CSAGVAGGITGELFF; CDR3 DNA: TGCAGTGCAGGGGTAGCGGGAGGGATCACCGGGGAGCTGTTTTTT
D gene: -; J gene: TRBJ2-3; V gene: TRBV7-6; clone size: -; CDR3 protein: CASSLVGVDTQYF; CDR3 DNA: TGTGCCAGCAGCTTAGTTGGTGTAGATACGCAGTATTTT
D gene: TRBD1; J gene: TRBJ2-7; V gene: TRBV6-9; clone size: few; CDR3 protein: CARGRDSGYEQYF; CDR3 DNA: TGTGCCAGAGGTCGGGACAGTGGGTACGAGCAGTACTTC
D gene: -; J gene: TRBJ1-1; V gene: TRBV19; clone size: -; CDR3 protein: CASSPLNTEAFF; CDR3 DNA: TGTGCCAGTAGCCCTTTGAACACTGAAGCTTTCTTT
D gene: -; J gene: TRBJ1-2; V gene: TRBV27; clone size: few; CDR3 protein: CASSFGQSYGYTF; CDR3 DNA: TGTGCCAGCAGTTTCGGGCAGAGCTATGGCTACACCTTC
D gene: TRBD2; J gene: TRBJ2-7; V gene: TRBV20-1; clone size: -; CDR3 protein: CSAPSPSGIGEQYF; CDR3 DNA: TGCAGTGCTCCCTCCCCTAGCGGGATAGGAGAGCAGTACTTC
D gene: TRBD2; J gene: TRBJ2-7; V gene: TRBV20-1; clone size: -; CDR3 protein: CSARDYSGMAYEQYF; CDR3 DNA: TGCAGTGCTAGAGACTATAGCGGGATGGCCTACGAGCAGTACTTC
D gene: -; J gene: TRBJ1-6; V gene: TRBV20-1; clone size: -; CDR3 protein: CSAYDNSPLHF; CDR3 DNA: TGCAGTGCTTACGATAATTCACCCCTCCACTTT
D gene: -; J gene: TRBJ2-1; V gene: TRBV28; clone size: -; CDR3 protein: CASSFRRYDGNEQFF; CDR3 DNA: TGTGCCAGCAGTTTTAGGAGGTATGACGGGAATGAGCAGTTCTTC
D gene: -; J gene: TRBJ2-6; V gene: TRBV2; clone size: -; CDR3 protein: CASSELTSGANVLTF; CDR3 DNA: TGTGCCAGCAGTGAACTCACCTCTGGGGCCAACGTCCTGACTTTC
D gene: -; J gene: TRBJ1-6; V gene: TRBV28; clone size: -; CDR3 protein: CASTTIPSSYSPLHF; CDR3 DNA: TGTGCCAGCACAACGATCCCGAGCTCCTATTCACCCCTCCACTTT
D gene: -; J gene: TRBJ2-2; V gene: TRBV11-1; clone size: -; CDR3 protein: CASRLGRGSNTGELFF; CDR3 DNA: TGTGCCAGCAGGTTGGGGCGAGGGTCGAACACCGGGGAGCTGTTTTTT
D gene: TRBD1; J gene: TRBJ2-1; V gene: TRBV9; clone size: -; CDR3 protein: CASSVAPDRGNEQFF; CDR3 DNA: TGTGCCAGCAGCGTAGCCCCGGACAGGGGCAATGAGCAGTTCTTC
D gene: -; J gene: TRBJ1-3; V gene: TRBV20-1; clone size: few; CDR3 protein: CSARVAASGNTIYF; CDR3 DNA: TGCAGTGCTAGAGTGGCAGCCTCTGGAAACACCATATATTTT
D gene: -; J gene: TRBJ2-3; V gene: TRBV6-5; clone size: -; CDR3 protein: CASSFGRDTQYF; CDR3 DNA: TGTGCCAGCAGTTTCGGAAGAGATACGCAGTATTTT